This TCR beta chain is from a study of cytomegalovirus exposure and HLA in healthy donors (dated by TCRdb to 2017 to 2019). At the level of the whole study: An earlier analysis of approximately 640 of the donors reported 250 to 300 Gb of sequence data and 117 million unique TCR beta sequences from about 200 million T cells. An early release covering roughly 600 HLA-typed donors comprised 300 to 350 gigabases of sequencing data and tens of millions of unique TCR sequences. Of the approximately 400 genotyped donors, 70% to 90% were placed in the genetic ancestry cluster associated with self-reported Caucasian donors. The study aimed to test whether signatures of past pathogen exposure could be identified by cataloging public T cell receptors. The study used immunosequencing to profile the T cell repertoires of several hundred subjects and linked those repertoires to cytomegalovirus serostatus. A separate validation cohort of about 110 different subjects was used in addition to the approximately 610-subject first cohort. To predict cytomegalovirus infection status, the study brought together high-throughput TCR immunosequencing, statistical association of individual TCRs with disease status, and machine learning. In a later analysis, previously published TCR beta repertoires from about 640 donors were re-analyzed and high-resolution HLA genotyping was added so that TCR occurrence patterns could be studied. Rather than using new phenotypic data, the later analysis identified candidate immune exposures from TCR beta sequences and from how often those sequences occurred across donors. An earlier analysis of about 600 of the donors used high-throughput TCR beta sequencing to judge whether each TCR beta V gene segment behaved as functional or pseudogenic. Donor age, sex, ethnicity and CMV serostatus were collected together with the repertoire data. A later genetic analysis used genome-wide SNP genotypes for about 55% of the 666 donors, treating that subset as a discovery cohort. Every discovery cohort repertoire had been produced on one sequencing platform. Class I and class II HLA loci were covered by the typing at four-digit resolution. Typing coverage varied by locus: roughly 620-630 donors for A, B, C, DRB1 and DQB1; roughly 500 for DQA1; around 610 for DPA1; approximately 450 for DPB1. Roughly 5 DR-DQ haplotypes were handled as single units for association and clustering because linkage in the cohort was strong. On average, around 240,000 unique TCR beta nucleotide sequences were sequenced per donor among a few hundred genotyped donors of the cohort, with 15% to 20% of those sequences being non-productive. Overall study results and their limits: According to a later analysis, most CMV-associated TCR beta chains appeared to be HLA-restricted, and the HLA associations seemed to be driven largely by CMV exposure. According to a later genetic analysis, donors in an Asian-associated ancestry cluster had fewer N-insertions in productive TCRs than the roughly 700-donor mean. In a later analysis, HLA-associated TCR beta chains showed more clonal expansion and lower generation probabilities than non-associated chains that were equally common. The classifier was reported to diagnose cytomegalovirus status with high specificity and sensitivity in both the original and validation cohorts. Sequencing depth was assumed to be roughly uniform across donors in the presence/absence analyses, though that assumption may not hold. This cohort had only TCR beta chains sequenced, and the lack of alpha or paired-chain data limited which features could be detected. Because HLA typing was unavailable for some donors at each locus, only the typed subset was used in association tests. A cluster of highly shared sequence variants was judged likely to be a technical artifact of the sequencing pipeline. Immune exposure information for the cohort was limited to CMV serostatus. Linkage disequilibrium might explain the correlated functional status among segregating V segments, but an unknown experimental factor could not be excluded. A further reported finding was that TCR beta sequences accurately predicted the HLA-A and HLA-B alleles for most subjects in the first cohort. The 87-base-pair reads could not distinguish some IMGT-functional V segments, including TRBV6-2 and TRBV6-3, so those segments were excluded. In an earlier analysis of approximately 590 of the donors, most TCR beta V segments appeared in productive rearrangements about 87% or about 30% of the time, broadly matching IMGT annotations. According to a later analysis, TCR association rates differed among HLA loci, with DRB1 alleles showing the most associated TCRs and HLA-C alleles showing the fewest. A few of the identified cytomegalovirus-associated TCR beta chains were confirmed in vitro to be specific for cytomegalovirus antigens. While some public TCRs were present in many individuals, most TCR sequences turned up only very rarely across donors. A later analysis reported that several top co-occurrence clusters appeared linked to parvovirus B19, influenza, CMV and Epstein-Barr virus. The earlier analysis of fewer than 750 of the donors excluded 15 to 20 rarely observed V segments, including chromosome 9 orphons, because counts were too low. A total of 150 or so TCR beta chains were listed by the study as associated with cytomegalovirus. An association between a missense DCLRE1C variant and V-gene and J-gene trimming of TCR beta chains was found in a later genetic analysis and replicated in an independent cohort. The authors suggested that the approach could potentially be extended to other disease states and immunological phenotypes. Specific HLA alleles were associated with about 17,000 TCR beta sequences at a false discovery rate of 0.05 in a later analysis. When HLA alleles, especially DR and DQ, strongly co-occurred, TCR associations were difficult to assign to individual alleles.

The cohort was made up of hundreds of healthy bone marrow donors. At the time of sampling, all cohort members were nominally healthy, though unrecorded immune exposures were likely present. The donor was CMV seronegative and belonged to the group of over 350 seronegative cohort members. A peripheral blood sample was collected from each donor, and TCR beta sequencing was performed on peripheral blood mononuclear cells. The Qiagen DNeasy Blood Extraction Kit was used to extract genomic DNA from the blood cell samples. CDR1 SGHRS and CDR2 YFSETQ are derived from the germline V gene. The CDR3, cysteine through phenylalanine, is 14 amino acids long. The only DNA kept is the CDR3, 42 bases in frame from the first base. Cut back by 4 bases and 4 bases, the V and J ends lie 14 bases apart. Library construction relied on the immunoSEQ multiplex PCR assay. For the multiplex PCR, a mixture combining 60 forward primers for TCR Vbeta segments and 13 reverse primers for TCR Jbeta segments was used. The CDR3 region of rearranged TCR beta genes was amplified from genomic DNA by a multiplex PCR assay. The Illumina HiSeq System was used to sequence the amplified TCR beta libraries as 87-base-pair reads. In the original analysis: Across the 700 or so repertoires, a later analysis counted about 81 million unique TCR beta chains, roughly 11 million of which were shared by at least two donors. Raw reads were error-corrected and collapsed into unique sequences by a nearest-neighbor algorithm in which closely related sequences were merged to remove PCR and sequencing errors. Alignment of CDR3 sequences to IMGT reference sequences was used to assign V, D and J gene segments. For a sequence to be retained, at least a six-nucleotide match to both a V gene segment and a J gene segment was required. A rearrangement counted as productive if the CDR3 had no stop codons and remained in frame with V and J, and every other rearrangement counted as non-productive. CDR3 was defined by IMGT convention, running from the second conserved V-encoded cysteine to the conserved J-encoded phenylalanine. The earlier analysis of about 500 of the donors excluded sequences that lacked an unambiguous match to a single V gene segment. In an earlier analysis of 500 to 750 of the donors, V segments were called functional above 56.7% productive rearrangements and were called segregating when the between-donor standard deviation exceeded 5%. A statistical classification framework was built to diagnose cytomegalovirus status from the catalog of TCR beta chain sequences. A later analysis assigned V and J genes by comparing TCR nucleotide sequences with IMGT/GENE-DB human TR gene sequences. A later analysis assigned CDR3 sequences and most-parsimonious VDJ recombination scenarios with the TCRdist pipeline. In a later analysis, every TCR beta chain was defined by the combination of its CDR3 amino acid sequence and its V-gene family, and reads without a unique V-gene family were dropped. As a way to deal with suspected cross-contamination and a sequencing artifact, a later analysis dropped 450 to 600 nucleotide sequences that were highly shared and had low generation probability. In a later analysis, a clonal expansion index was calculated for each public chain from normalized within-repertoire ranks of inferred template counts. In a later analysis, generation probabilities were computed with a VDJ recombination model fitted to out-of-frame rearrangements, and the resulting probabilities were checked against IGoR. In a later analysis, TCR-TCR, TCR-HLA and TCR-CMV co-occurrence was scored with hypergeometric tests, and a repertoire-size bias correction was applied to TCR pairs. A later analysis estimated false discovery rates by permuting HLA or CMV assignments 20 times. In a later analysis, co-occurring TCRs were grouped using DBSCAN, and TCRdist sequence similarity was added for clustering within HLA-allele-positive subsets. Repertoires with fewer than 30,000 or more than 120,000 public chains were left out of co-occurrence clustering, as were a few repertoires with anomalous nucleotide sharing. This immuneACCESS table, as held by TCRdb, lists in-frame sequences with V and J called but not all clones. Of the missing ones, under half trace to an unresolved V gene in checked studies; the others have no known cause. The V and J calls and clone size were taken over from that table, and D and trimming were inferred from the DNA. The sample records about 77,000 clones, roughly 74% of which are singletons. The ten largest clonotypes hold 3% to 3.5% of the sample.

About this clone itself: It has no known antigen specificity. Per-nucleotide qualities are absent, and no much larger clonotype sits a single base away.

The V and J segments used are TRBV5-1 and TRBJ1-1; no D segment can be confidently identified. Sequenced sample: PBMCs. The receptor was isolated from a man aged 40-50 years in good health and CMV-seronegative. The DNA sequence is given as TGCGCCAGCAGCCTTGAGAGGGCCAGCACTGAAGCTTTCTTT. Translated, it reads CASSLERASTEAFF.